The clone carrying this T cell receptor beta chain turned up a few times. Its target is unknown. The germline V gene encodes CDR1 MGHRA and CDR2 YSYEKL. The CDR3 totals 14 residues. V was clipped by 4 bases and J by 5 bases, with 11 bases between them. This entry belongs to a study of glioma-infiltrating T cells. Amplification of TCR alpha and beta CDR3 regions from RNA used iRepertoire nested multiplex PCR. One-step reverse transcription and amplification started from around 100-400 ng of tissue mRNA or PBMC total RNA. TCRdb recomputed calls from the multiplex PCR reads with MiXCR, one row per CDR3 protein. This table holds approximately 90,000 distinct CDR3 sequences, 20% to 25% found once. The study's findings and limits: Tissue-blood divergence was below expectation in non-neoplastic patients, above in gliomas. CDR3 overlap between tissue and blood was very small.

The sample comprised glioma tissue, nonneoplastic brain tissue, or PBMCs (not recorded which). The sequence was collected from a human donor with low-grade glioma or glioblastoma, undergoing nonglioma brain surgery, or in good health (not recorded which). This chain joins TRBV4-1 and TRBJ1-4; D remains ambiguous. The CDR3 nucleotides are TGCGCCAGCAGCCTATCGGTGGCAAATGAAAAACTGTTTTTT. This sequence encodes CASSLSVANEKLFF.